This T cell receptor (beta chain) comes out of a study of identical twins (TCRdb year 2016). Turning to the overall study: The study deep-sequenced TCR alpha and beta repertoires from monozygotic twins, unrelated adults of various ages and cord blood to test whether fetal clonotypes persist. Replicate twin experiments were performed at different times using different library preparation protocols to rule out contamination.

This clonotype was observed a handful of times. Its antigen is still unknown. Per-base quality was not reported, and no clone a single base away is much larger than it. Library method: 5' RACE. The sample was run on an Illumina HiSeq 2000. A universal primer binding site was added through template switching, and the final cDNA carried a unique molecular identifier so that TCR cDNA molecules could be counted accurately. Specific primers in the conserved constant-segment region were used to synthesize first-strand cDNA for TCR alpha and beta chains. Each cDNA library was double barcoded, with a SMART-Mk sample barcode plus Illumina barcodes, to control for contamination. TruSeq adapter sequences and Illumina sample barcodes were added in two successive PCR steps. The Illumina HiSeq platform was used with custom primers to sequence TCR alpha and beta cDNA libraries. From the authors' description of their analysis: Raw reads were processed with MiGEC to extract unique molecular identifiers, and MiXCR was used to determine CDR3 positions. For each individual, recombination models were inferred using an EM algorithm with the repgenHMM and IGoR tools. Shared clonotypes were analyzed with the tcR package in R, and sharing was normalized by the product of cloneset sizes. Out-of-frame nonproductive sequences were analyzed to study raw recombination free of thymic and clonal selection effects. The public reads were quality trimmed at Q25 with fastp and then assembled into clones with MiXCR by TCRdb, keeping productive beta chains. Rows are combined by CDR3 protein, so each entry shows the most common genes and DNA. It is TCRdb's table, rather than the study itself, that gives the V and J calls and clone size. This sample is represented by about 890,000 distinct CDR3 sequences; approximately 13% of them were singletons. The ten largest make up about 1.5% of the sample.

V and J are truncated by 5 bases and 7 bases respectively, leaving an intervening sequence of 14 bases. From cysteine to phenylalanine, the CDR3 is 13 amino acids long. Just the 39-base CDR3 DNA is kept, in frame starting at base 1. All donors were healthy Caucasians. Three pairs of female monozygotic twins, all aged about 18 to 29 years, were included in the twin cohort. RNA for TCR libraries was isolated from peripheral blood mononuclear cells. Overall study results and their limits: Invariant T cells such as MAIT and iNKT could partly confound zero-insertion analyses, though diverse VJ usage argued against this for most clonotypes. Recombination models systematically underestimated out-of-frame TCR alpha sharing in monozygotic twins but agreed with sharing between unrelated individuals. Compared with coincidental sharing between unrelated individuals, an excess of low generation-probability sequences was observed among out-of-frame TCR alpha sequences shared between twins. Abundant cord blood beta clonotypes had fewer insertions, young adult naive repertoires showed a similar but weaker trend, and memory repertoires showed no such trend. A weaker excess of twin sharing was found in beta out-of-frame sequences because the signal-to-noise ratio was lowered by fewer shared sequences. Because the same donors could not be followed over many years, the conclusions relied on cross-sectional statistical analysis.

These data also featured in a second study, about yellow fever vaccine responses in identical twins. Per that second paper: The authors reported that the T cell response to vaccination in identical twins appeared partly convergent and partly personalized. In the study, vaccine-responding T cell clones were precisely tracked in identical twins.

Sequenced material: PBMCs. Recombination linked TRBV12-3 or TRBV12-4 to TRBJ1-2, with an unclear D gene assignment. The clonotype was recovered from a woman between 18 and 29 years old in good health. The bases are TGTGCCAGCAGTCTTGGTTCCCCCAGTGGCTACACCTTC. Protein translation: CASSLGSPSGYTF.